The rows below give T cell receptor beta chains drawn from one sample of a study of long-term antiretroviral therapy in people with HIV. Method: immunoSEQ multiplex PCR; TCRdb's copy keeps in-frame clones and lacks some. The table lists 35,000 to 45,000 clones, roughly 93% of them singletons. This specimen was unsorted PBMCs, taken 4.1 years after starting antiretroviral therapy. All receptors derive from a woman between 45 and 65 years old with HIV. The CDR3 runs from the conserved cysteine through the conserved F or W. D genes are given only for firm matches. The listing skips clone size in some rows; elsewhere it reads once, few, many or a size class.

v_call: TRBV11-2; d_call: TRBD2; clone_size: -; j_call: TRBJ2-1; cdr3_nt: TGTGCCAGCAGCACCGGACTAGCGGGGGGGCGAGAGCAGTTCTTC; cdr3_aa: CASSTGLAGGREQFF
v_call: TRBV2; d_call: TRBD2; clone_size: -; j_call: TRBJ2-5; cdr3_nt: TGTGCCAGCAGTGATAGCGGGGGGATCCAAGAGACCCAGTACTTC; cdr3_aa: CASSDSGGIQETQYF
v_call: TRBV30; d_call: TRBD2; clone_size: -; j_call: TRBJ2-7; cdr3_nt: TGTGCCTGGTCCAGCGGGGCCCTCTCCTACGAGCAGTACTTC; cdr3_aa: CAWSSGALSYEQYF
v_call: TRBV6-1; d_call: -; clone_size: -; j_call: TRBJ1-1; cdr3_nt: TGTGCCAGCCCTGACAGGAAGGCAATGAACACTGAAGCTTTCTTT; cdr3_aa: CASPDRKAMNTEAFF
v_call: TRBV4-3; d_call: TRBD1; clone_size: -; j_call: TRBJ1-5; cdr3_nt: TGCGCCAGCAGCCTTAGTAGTCAGGGGGCCAATCAGCCCCAGCATTTT; cdr3_aa: CASSLSSQGANQPQHF
v_call: TRBV7-6; d_call: TRBD2; clone_size: -; j_call: TRBJ2-5; cdr3_nt: TGTGCCAGCAGCTTAGCCCCGACTAGCGTAGAGACCCAGTACTTC; cdr3_aa: CASSLAPTSVETQYF
v_call: TRBV19; d_call: -; clone_size: -; j_call: TRBJ2-1; cdr3_nt: TGTGCCAGTAGTCTGCCTTACAATGAGCAGTTCTTC; cdr3_aa: CASSLPYNEQFF
v_call: TRBV5-1; d_call: -; clone_size: -; j_call: TRBJ1-3; cdr3_nt: TGCGCCAGCAGCTCCGGACGGGCACCCGGAAACACCATATATTTT; cdr3_aa: CASSSGRAPGNTIYF
v_call: TRBV9; d_call: -; clone_size: -; j_call: TRBJ1-1; cdr3_nt: TGTGCCAGCAGCCCAAGTCGGGAGGGAGGTACTGAAGCTTTCTTT; cdr3_aa: CASSPSREGGTEAFF
v_call: TRBV7-2; d_call: -; clone_size: -; j_call: TRBJ1-6; cdr3_nt: TGTGCCAGCAGCTCCGTGACTAATTCACCCCTCCACTTT; cdr3_aa: CASSSVTNSPLHF
v_call: TRBV7-2; d_call: TRBD2; clone_size: -; j_call: TRBJ2-7; cdr3_nt: TGTGCCAGCAGCTTTGGAGCTAGCGGGGGTACGGAGCAGTACTTC; cdr3_aa: CASSFGASGGTEQYF
v_call: TRBV19; d_call: TRBD1; clone_size: once; j_call: TRBJ1-2; cdr3_nt: TGTGCCAGTAAGGACAGGGTGGACTATGGCTACACCTTC; cdr3_aa: CASKDRVDYGYTF
v_call: TRBV7-8; d_call: -; clone_size: -; j_call: TRBJ1-1; cdr3_nt: TGTGCCAGCAGCTTAGCGTATGTCCATAACACTGAAGCTTTCTTT; cdr3_aa: CASSLAYVHNTEAFF
v_call: TRBV7-9; d_call: -; clone_size: -; j_call: TRBJ1-1; cdr3_nt: TGTGCCAGCAGCTTAGGAACCACTGAAGCTTTCTTT; cdr3_aa: CASSLGTTEAFF
v_call: TRBV9; d_call: -; clone_size: -; j_call: TRBJ2-4; cdr3_nt: TGTGCCAGCAGCGTAGAGGGGGTTACAGGGGGGGCTACCAAAAACATTCAGTACTTC; cdr3_aa: CASSVEGVTGGATKNIQYF
v_call: TRBV7-2; d_call: -; clone_size: -; j_call: TRBJ1-2; cdr3_nt: TGTGCCAGCAGCTTAGACAGGGTAGCTAACTATGGCTACACCTTC; cdr3_aa: CASSLDRVANYGYTF
v_call: TRBV6-4; d_call: TRBD2; clone_size: once; j_call: TRBJ2-5; cdr3_nt: TGTGCCAGCAGTGGATTTGCGGGGGGCCCTCTGGAGACCCAGTACTTC; cdr3_aa: CASSGFAGGPLETQYF
v_call: TRBV5-1; d_call: TRBD2; clone_size: -; j_call: TRBJ2-1; cdr3_nt: TGCGCCAGCAACACCGGGGGGGTGGATGAGCAGTTCTTC; cdr3_aa: CASNTGGVDEQFF
v_call: TRBV30; d_call: -; clone_size: -; j_call: TRBJ1-1; cdr3_nt: TGTGCCTGGGGGAGGAAACAAATGAACACTGAAGCTTTCTTT; cdr3_aa: CAWGRKQMNTEAFF
v_call: TRBV27; d_call: -; clone_size: -; j_call: TRBJ2-1; cdr3_nt: TGTGCCAGCAGTTCTCCGACAGGCAATGAGCAGTTCTTC; cdr3_aa: CASSSPTGNEQFF
v_call: TRBV5-4; d_call: -; clone_size: -; j_call: TRBJ1-4; cdr3_nt: TGTGCCAGCAGGGGCGGCCGCGGTGAAAAACTGTTTTTT; cdr3_aa: CASRGGRGEKLFF
v_call: TRBV6-4; d_call: TRBD1; clone_size: -; j_call: TRBJ1-2; cdr3_nt: TGTGCCAGCACGCGAGAGGCAGGGGGCTATGGCTACACCTTC; cdr3_aa: CASTREAGGYGYTF
v_call: TRBV7-9; d_call: -; clone_size: once; j_call: TRBJ2-5; cdr3_nt: TGTGCCAGCAGCGAAGGACAGCACCTAGGGGAGACCCAGTACTTC; cdr3_aa: CASSEGQHLGETQYF
v_call: TRBV5-1; d_call: TRBD2; clone_size: -; j_call: TRBJ2-3; cdr3_nt: TGCGCCAGCAGCTTAGTAGCGGGGGCCACCCCAGATACGCAGTATTTT; cdr3_aa: CASSLVAGATPDTQYF
v_call: TRBV20-1; d_call: -; clone_size: -; j_call: TRBJ2-5; cdr3_nt: TGCAGTGCGAGCGTCGAGACCCAGTACTTC; cdr3_aa: CSASVETQYF
v_call: TRBV5-4; d_call: TRBD1; clone_size: -; j_call: TRBJ1-2; cdr3_nt: TGTGCCAGCAGCGTCCAGGGGGGACTCTATGGCTACACCTTC; cdr3_aa: CASSVQGGLYGYTF
v_call: TRBV4-2; d_call: -; clone_size: -; j_call: TRBJ1-5; cdr3_nt: TGTGCCAGCAGCCAAGAGGGTACAGGTAATCAGCCCCAGCATTTT; cdr3_aa: CASSQEGTGNQPQHF
v_call: TRBV19; d_call: -; clone_size: -; j_call: TRBJ2-5; cdr3_nt: TGTGCCAGTAGTTCACTAGCCCAAGAGACCCAGTACTTC; cdr3_aa: CASSSLAQETQYF
v_call: TRBV7-6; d_call: -; clone_size: -; j_call: TRBJ2-3; cdr3_nt: TGTGCCAGCAGCCCCCTTACGGGGGGCACAGATACGCAGTATTTT; cdr3_aa: CASSPLTGGTDTQYF
v_call: TRBV6-1; d_call: TRBD2; clone_size: once; j_call: TRBJ2-1; cdr3_nt: TGTGCCAGCAGTGAAAGCACTAGCGGTTTATCTGAGCAGTTCTTC; cdr3_aa: CASSESTSGLSEQFF
v_call: TRBV29-1; d_call: -; clone_size: -; j_call: TRBJ1-2; cdr3_nt: TGCAGCGTTGAACCCGGTACCTATGGCTACACCTTC; cdr3_aa: CSVEPGTYGYTF
v_call: TRBV10-1; d_call: -; clone_size: -; j_call: TRBJ2-5; cdr3_nt: TGCGCCAGCAGTCTAGGACCAGAAGAGACCCAGTACTTC; cdr3_aa: CASSLGPEETQYF
v_call: TRBV21-1; d_call: -; clone_size: -; j_call: TRBJ1-4; cdr3_nt: TGTGCCAGCAGCTACGGCCAGGACAGCCCAACTAATGAAAAACTGTTTTTT; cdr3_aa: CASSYGQDSPTNEKLFF
v_call: TRBV7-8; d_call: TRBD2; clone_size: -; j_call: TRBJ2-5; cdr3_nt: TGTGCCAGCAGCAAGGGACTAGCGGGGGCGGGGGAGACCCAGTACTTC; cdr3_aa: CASSKGLAGAGETQYF
v_call: TRBV7-2; d_call: -; clone_size: -; j_call: TRBJ2-7; cdr3_nt: TGTGCCAGCAGCTTAGCTTTCGGGCACCTCTACGAGCAGTACTTC; cdr3_aa: CASSLAFGHLYEQYF
v_call: TRBV7-3; d_call: -; clone_size: -; j_call: TRBJ2-3; cdr3_nt: TGTGCCAGCAGCTTAAGGTCAGGAGGCGGGGTCGGCGCAGATACGCAGTATTTT; cdr3_aa: CASSLRSGGGVGADTQYF
v_call: TRBV7-9; d_call: -; clone_size: -; j_call: TRBJ1-1; cdr3_nt: TGTGCCAGCAGCCTGGGGGAGGGACTGAACACTGAAGCTTTCTTT; cdr3_aa: CASSLGEGLNTEAFF
v_call: TRBV29-1; d_call: -; clone_size: -; j_call: TRBJ2-7; cdr3_nt: TGCAGCGTTGAGTCCAGCTACGAGCAGTACTTC; cdr3_aa: CSVESSYEQYF
v_call: TRBV5-1; d_call: -; clone_size: -; j_call: TRBJ2-5; cdr3_nt: TGCGCCAGCAGCGATTCTCTGGAGACCCAGTACTTC; cdr3_aa: CASSDSLETQYF
v_call: TRBV6-6; d_call: TRBD1; clone_size: -; j_call: TRBJ1-2; cdr3_nt: TGTGCCAGCAGTTACTTGCCTGGACAGGCTTATGGCTACACCTTC; cdr3_aa: CASSYLPGQAYGYTF
v_call: TRBV27; d_call: -; clone_size: -; j_call: TRBJ2-5; cdr3_nt: TGTGCCAGCAGAGCAGAGGCCCAGTACTTC; cdr3_aa: CASRAEAQYF
v_call: TRBV30; d_call: -; clone_size: -; j_call: TRBJ1-4; cdr3_nt: TGTGCCTGGAGTTCTCTAAGGGGGATTAATGAAAAACTGTTTTTT; cdr3_aa: CAWSSLRGINEKLFF
v_call: TRBV7-7; d_call: TRBD1; clone_size: -; j_call: TRBJ2-1; cdr3_nt: TGTGCTAGCAGCCCCGGGACAGGGTGGCATGAGCAGTTCTTC; cdr3_aa: CASSPGTGWHEQFF
v_call: TRBV11-3; d_call: -; clone_size: -; j_call: TRBJ2-5; cdr3_nt: TGTGCCAGCAGCTTAGGCCCGGGGTATGAGACCCAGTACTTC; cdr3_aa: CASSLGPGYETQYF
v_call: TRBV7-3; d_call: -; clone_size: once; j_call: TRBJ2-2; cdr3_nt: TGTGCCAGCAGCTTACTAGGGACCGGGGAGCTGTTTTTT; cdr3_aa: CASSLLGTGELFF
v_call: TRBV6-4; d_call: -; clone_size: -; j_call: TRBJ2-3; cdr3_nt: TGTGCCAGCAGCGGCCATTTCTCGGGGGATACGCAGTATTTT; cdr3_aa: CASSGHFSGDTQYF
v_call: TRBV29-1; d_call: -; clone_size: -; j_call: TRBJ1-3; cdr3_nt: TGCAGCGTTGTTATAACTTCGTCCGCCATCGAGTATTTT; cdr3_aa: CSVVITSSAIEYF
v_call: TRBV5-4; d_call: -; clone_size: -; j_call: TRBJ1-1; cdr3_nt: TGTGCCAGCAGCTTGGGGGGGTCCACTGAAGCTTTCTTT; cdr3_aa: CASSLGGSTEAFF
v_call: TRBV27; d_call: -; clone_size: -; j_call: TRBJ1-1; cdr3_nt: TGTGCCAGCAGTTTATCGAAACGAGAGGGAGCTTTCTTT; cdr3_aa: CASSLSKREGAFF
v_call: TRBV4-1; d_call: TRBD1; clone_size: -; j_call: TRBJ2-2; cdr3_nt: TGCGCCAGCAGCCAACCACCGGGACAGGGGGTTTCCGGGGAGCTGTTTTTT; cdr3_aa: CASSQPPGQGVSGELFF
v_call: TRBV5-5; d_call: -; clone_size: -; j_call: TRBJ2-1; cdr3_nt: TGTGCCAGCAGCCCCCTGGGAGGAGAGCAGTTCTTC; cdr3_aa: CASSPLGGEQFF
v_call: TRBV7-3; d_call: -; clone_size: once; j_call: TRBJ1-6; cdr3_nt: TGTGCCAGCAGCTTGGGGGCCTATAATTCACCCCTCCACTTT; cdr3_aa: CASSLGAYNSPLHF
v_call: TRBV29-1; d_call: -; clone_size: -; j_call: TRBJ1-2; cdr3_nt: TGCAGCGTTGAACAGGTTTATGGCTACACCTTC; cdr3_aa: CSVEQVYGYTF
v_call: TRBV11-3; d_call: -; clone_size: -; j_call: TRBJ1-1; cdr3_nt: TGTGCCAGCAGTGCTTGGAACACTGAAGCTTTCTTT; cdr3_aa: CASSAWNTEAFF
v_call: TRBV2; d_call: TRBD2; clone_size: -; j_call: TRBJ2-1; cdr3_nt: TGTGCCAGCAGTGATTGGGGGGGCTCCTACAATGAGCAGTTCTTC; cdr3_aa: CASSDWGGSYNEQFF